Listed below are T cell receptor beta chains from one sample, sequenced in a study of blood T cell repertoires in COVID-19. Assay: immunoSEQ multiplex PCR; the TCRdb copy retains only in-frame clones and omits some. The sample consists of about 170,000 clones, 75% to 90% of them appearing once. The sample comprised PBMCs or T cells enriched from blood (not recorded which). The receptors derive from a woman aged 45-65 years who had recovered from COVID-19. Both conserved end residues are part of each CDR3. The order of the fields is J gene, clone size, V gene, D gene, CDR3 DNA, CDR3 protein. A D gene is named only where the DNA matches it firmly. Expanded clones are given a class, and other clones once, few, many or no size at all.

>TRBJ1-2|-|TRBV29-1|-
TGCAGCGTAAGAAAGGATGAGACAGTCTACACCTTC
CSVRKDETVYTF
>TRBJ1-2|-|TRBV19|TRBD1
TGTGCCAGTAGTCCTCAGGGACAGGGGGCTGGCTATGGCTACACCTTC
CASSPQGQGAGYGYTF
>TRBJ1-3|once|TRBV28|-
TGTGCCAGCAGTCCACCTCCGGGAGCGATCCTATCCGGAAACACCATATATTTT
CASSPPPGAILSGNTIYF
>TRBJ2-3|-|TRBV7-6|-
TGTGCCAGCAGCTTGCGGTTGGAGGATACGCAGTATTTT
CASSLRLEDTQYF
>TRBJ2-6|-|TRBV6-6|TRBD2
TGTGCCAGCAGTCGAGCTAGCGGGCGAGCCTCTGGGGCCAACGTCCTGACTTTC
CASSRASGRASGANVLTF
>TRBJ1-4|-|TRBV30|-
TGTGCCTGGACTGATGGGGCCTCTGATGAAAAACTGTTTTTT
CAWTDGASDEKLFF
>TRBJ1-2|-|TRBV27|-
TGTGCCAGCAGATCGGGAAGTAACTATGGCTACACCTTC
CASRSGSNYGYTF
>TRBJ2-3|-|TRBV9|-
TGTGCCAGCAGCGCCCGACAGAGTTTTAGCACAGATACGCAGTATTTT
CASSARQSFSTDTQYF
>TRBJ1-6|-|TRBV9|-
TGTGCCAGCAGCCCTACGGGAGGGGACACCAGTGACCCCCTCCACTTT
CASSPTGGDTSDPLHF
>TRBJ2-3|-|TRBV15|-
TGTGCCACCAGCAGACGGAGCGGTAGCACAGATACGCAGTATTTT
CATSRRSGSTDTQYF
>TRBJ1-4|-|TRBV27|-
TGTGCCAGCAGTCACTACACGCAAGCAACTAATGAAAAACTGTTTTTT
CASSHYTQATNEKLFF
>TRBJ1-2|-|TRBV9|TRBD1
TGTGCCAGCAGCGTAGCGCCAGGGGGCGACGTAAATGGCTACACCTTC
CASSVAPGGDVNGYTF
>TRBJ1-2|-|TRBV19|TRBD1
TGTGCCAGTAGTACTAAGGACAGGGGGCCGATCTATGGCTACACCTTC
CASSTKDRGPIYGYTF
>TRBJ2-3|-|TRBV6-1|TRBD1
TGTGCCAGCAGTGCTTACCCGGGACAGTCTAGCACAGATACGCAGTATTTT
CASSAYPGQSSTDTQYF
>TRBJ2-6|-|TRBV7-9|TRBD1
TGTGCCAGCAGCTTAAACCCTGGGACAGGGGTGAAAGGGGCCAACGTCCTGACTTTC
CASSLNPGTGVKGANVLTF
>TRBJ2-4|once|TRBV15|TRBD2
TGTGCCACCAGCAGAGCTAGCGGTCCCCTAGCCAAAAACATTCAGTACTTC
CATSRASGPLAKNIQYF
>TRBJ1-6|-|TRBV6-5|TRBD1
TGTGCCAGTCGGACAGGGGCGAATTCACCCCTCCACTTT
CASRTGANSPLHF
>TRBJ2-2|few|TRBV27|-
TGTGCCAGCAGTTTATCCGCTGTCCGAGGCACCGGGGAGCTGTTTTTT
CASSLSAVRGTGELFF
>TRBJ1-6|-|TRBV12-3/TRBV12-4|-
TGTGCCAGCAGTTTAAATGCCGGTTCACCCCTCCACTTT
CASSLNAGSPLHF
>TRBJ2-3|-|TRBV7-2|-
TGTGCCAGCAGCCGTCGAGGGGGGAGGGGGATCTCAGGCGATACGCAGTATTTT
CASSRRGGRGISGDTQYF
>TRBJ1-2|-|TRBV3-1/TRBV3-2|TRBD1
TGTGCCAGCAGCCTACGACAGGGTGGAATATATGGCTACACCTTC
CASSLRQGGIYGYTF
>TRBJ2-2|once|TRBV5-1|TRBD1
TGCGCCAGCAGCTTGGTGCAGGGGGCCACCGGGGAGCTGTTTTTT
CASSLVQGATGELFF
>TRBJ1-1|-|TRBV27|-
TGTGCCAGCAGTTCATCAGGGGCTTTCACTGAAGCTTTCTTT
CASSSSGAFTEAFF
>TRBJ1-2|-|TRBV5-6|-
TGTGCCAGCAGCTTGTTCACTGGGGCTGTTAACTATGGCTACACCTTC
CASSLFTGAVNYGYTF
>TRBJ1-5|once|TRBV30|-
TGTGCCTGGAGTGGGGGGCGGGGGGACAATCAGCCCCAGCATTTT
CAWSGGRGDNQPQHF
>TRBJ1-4|-|TRBV7-6|-
TGTGCCAGCAGCTTAGGAGCGATCATTGGTGAAAAACTGTTTTTT
CASSLGAIIGEKLFF
>TRBJ1-4|-|TRBV28|TRBD1
TGTGCCAGCAGCCACTCAAGGGGACAGGGGAATGAAAAACTGTTTTTT
CASSHSRGQGNEKLFF
>TRBJ2-1|-|TRBV11-2|TRBD1
TGTGCCAGCAAGCCAGGGGGCGGCTACAATGAGCAGTTCTTC
CASKPGGGYNEQFF
>TRBJ1-4|-|TRBV2|-
TGTGCCAGCAGTGGAGGGTTTCCCGAAAAACTGTTTTTT
CASSGGFPEKLFF
>TRBJ1-4|-|TRBV5-4|-
TGTGCCAGCAGCTCCCCCGGGGGGACTAATGAAAAACTGTTTTTT
CASSSPGGTNEKLFF
>TRBJ2-6|-|TRBV4-1|TRBD1
TGCGCCAGCAGCCATGGACAGGGGACGTCGGGGGCCAACGTCCTGACTTTC
CASSHGQGTSGANVLTF
>TRBJ1-6|-|TRBV11-2|-
TGTGCCAGCCCCCAGGGTCTATCCCCTTATAATTCACCCCTCCACTTT
CASPQGLSPYNSPLHF